This T cell receptor beta chain stems from a study of CD8 T cells in ankylosing spondylitis. Looked up from germline, CDR1 is SEHNR and CDR2 is FQNEAQ (reference sequence). Trimming pared 4 bases from V and 6 bases from J, leaving 15 bases between. The CDR3 covers 14 residues. MiXCR was run by TCRdb on the 5' RACE reads, yielding one entry per CDR3 protein. This sample has 30,000 to 40,000 distinct CDR3 sequences, with about 7.2% found just once. The source of this sequence is a male donor with ankylosing spondylitis or in good health (not recorded which). This rearrangement joins TRBV7-9 to TRBJ1-1; weak D call: TRBD1 (6 bases). What was sequenced was blood, either unsorted or a sorted T cell fraction (not recorded which). CDR3 bases: TGTGCCAGCAGCTCACAGGGTGGAAGAGCTGAAGCTTTCTTT. Translating gives CASSSQGGRAEAFF.